The 25 T cell receptor beta chains below were found in one sample sequenced in a study of tumor-infiltrating lymphocytes in primary liver carcinoma. It was unsorted whole blood that yielded blood RNA, and germline DNA was also extracted. From about 0.5 ug of total RNA, TCR beta-specific cDNA was reverse-transcribed using a constant-region primer. Libraries for TCR beta were built through three nested multiplex PCR rounds, which together made up a slightly modified ARM-PCR procedure. Running around 10 cycles apiece, the first two PCR rounds relied on TRBV1-TRBV30 forward primers together with a C-beta reverse primer. TCRdb independently ran MiXCR on the multiplex PCR reads; one entry per CDR3 protein. In the table there are about 310,000 distinct CDR3 sequences, roughly two thirds of which are singletons. Source material: peripheral blood. The receptors shown here come from a man aged 35-49 years with primary liver carcinoma and hepatitis B virus infection.

This clonotype was observed at least ten times. The gene calls are TRBV11-1 and TRBJ2-7; TRBD1 aligns across 11 bases. From germline, CDR1 is SGHAT and CDR2 FQDESV (reference sequence). This CDR3 has 17 amino acids. Trimming cost V 5 bases and J 3 bases; bases outside gene matches: 12. The CDR3 DNA follows: TGTGCCAGCAGCAACCCAGACCGGGACAGGGGGTTCTACGAGCAGTACTTC. It yields the protein CASSNPDRDRGFYEQYF.

Concerning this clonotype itself: The junction departs from the called germline gene at one end, perhaps through a read error. The V gene is TRBV4-2, the J gene TRBJ2-1, with 7 bases that match TRBD2. Looked up from germline, CDR1 is LGHNA and CDR2 is YNFKEQ. CDR3 length: 14 residues. The chain's CDR3 is CTSSLGLGGNEQFF. Here the CDR3 DNA reads TGTACCAGCAGCCTAGGACTAGGAGGTAATGAGCAGTTCTTC.

A remark on this clonotype: The conserved final phenylalanine or tryptophan is absent from the CDR3, which likely points to a read error. The V gene is TRBV5-8, the J gene TRBJ2-2, with a weak D call TRBD2 (7 bases). The germline CDR1 and CDR2 sequences are SGHTS and YDEGEE. The germline V and J ends were trimmed by 6 bases and 4 bases, with 19 bases remaining between them. This CDR3 has 16 amino acids. CDR3 in amino acids: CASTPGRGRGTGELFS. CDR3 in DNA: TGTGCCAGCACCCCTGGAAGGGGGAGGGGCACCGGGGAGCTGTTTTCT.

This clonotype is a singleton in its sample. A read error is possible here, since a much larger clone lies one base away. The chain couples TRBV6-2 or TRBV6-3 to TRBJ2-2; D unresolved. Germline V gives CDR1 MNHEY, CDR2 SVGEGT. This CDR3 comprises 14 residues. The ends were cut back, 5 bases at V and 5 bases at J, with 12 bases in the middle. CDR3 in amino acids: CASSLLLGTGELFF. CDR3 sequence (DNA): TGTGCCAGCAGTCTTCTTTTAGGGACCGGGGAGCTGTTTTTT.

Worth noting for this clonotype: A much larger clone differs by one base, so this may be a read error. This chain links TRBV5-1 with TRBJ1-1; D is possibly TRBD1 (5 bases). The CDR3 is made up of 14 amino acids. Germline V CDR1 and CDR2: SGHRS, YFSETQ. CDR3 protein: CACSFDRPSVEAFF. CDR3 in DNA: TGCGCCTGCAGCTTTGACAGACCCTCGGTTGAAGCTTTCTTT.

A note on this clonotype: Germline is not matched at one junction end, which may reflect a read error. The J gene is TRBJ2-7, the V gene TRBV10-3; possibly TRBD2 for D (5 bases). CDR3 length: 15 residues. The germline V gene has CDR1 ENHRY and CDR2 SYGVKD. DNA of the CDR3: TGTGCTATCAGTGAGGTCCCTAGCTTGGCCTGCGAGCAGTACTTC. Protein: CAISEVPSLACEQYF.

Regarding this clonotype: The CDR3 does not close with the conserved phenylalanine or tryptophan, likely indicating a read error. The chain is built from TRBV29-1 and TRBJ1-1; 8 positions agree with TRBD1. From germline, CDR1 is SQVTM and CDR2 ANQGSEA. The CDR3 totals 14 residues. The CDR3 nucleotides read TGCAGCGTGACAGGGGATGCAATGAACACTGACGCTTTCTAT. Encoded protein: CSVTGDAMNTDAFY.

This chain connects TRBV7-8 to TRBJ1-4, with D tentatively TRBD1 (5 bases). The length of the CDR3 is 15 residues. The germline V gene encodes CDR1 SGHVS and CDR2 FQNEAQ. Trimming pared 5 bases from V and 6 bases from J, leaving 16 bases between. CDR3 sequence: CASSVLGTHDEKLFF. As DNA, the CDR3 is TGTGCCAGCAGCGTACTGGGGACTCATGATGAAAAACTGTTTTTT. Full variable domain (missing parts from reference TRBV7-8 and TRBJ1-4): GAGVSQSPRYKVAKRGQDVALRCDPISGHVSLFWYQQALGQGPEFLTYFQNEAQLDKSGLPSDRFFAERPEGSVSTLKIQRTQQEDSAVYLCASSVLGTHDEKLFFGSGTQLSVL.

The chain combines TRBV6-2 or TRBV6-3 with TRBJ2-1; D tentatively fits TRBD1 or TRBD2 (7 bases each). This CDR3 has 13 residues. Germline loops: CDR1 MNHEY, CDR2 SVGEGT. CDR3 sequence reads: CTGSSQGRGEQFF. CDR3 coding DNA: TGTACCGGCAGCTCACAGGGGAGGGGTGAGCAGTTCTTC.

In regard to this clonotype: A clone one base away is much larger, so this may be a read error. The chain joins TRBV6-5 to TRBJ2-3; the D is unclear. CDR1 is MNHEY and CDR2 is SVGAGI in the germline V gene. This CDR3 comprises 13 residues. Trimming removed 7 bases from V and 7 bases from J, with 15 bases in between. The CDR3 loop reads CASTQEFGNTQYF. The DNA for the CDR3 is TGTGCCAGCACCCAAGAGTTTGGGAATACGCAGTATTTT.

A note on this clonotype: Sequence at one end of the junction differs from germline and may be a read error. The chain employs TRBV5-1 and TRBJ1-2; TRBD1 agrees at 7 bases. The CDR3 spans 15 residues. From germline, CDR1 is SGHRS and CDR2 YFSETQ. This CDR3 is CASSLGVDREYGYNF. In DNA form, the CDR3 reads TGCGCCAGCAGCTTGGGAGTCGACAGGGAGTATGGCTACAACTTC.

For this clonotype: This may be a read error: a much more frequent sequence differs by one nucleotide. The genes are TRBV12-3 or TRBV12-4 and TRBJ2-1; D gene unclear. The CDR3 runs 13 residues. V lost 5 bases to trimming and J lost 12 bases, with 17 bases between them. DNA for the CDR3: TGTGCCAGCAGTCCCCTCGATCTTCTGGGGCAGTTCTTC. Encoded protein: CASSPLDLLGQFF.

In its sample, this clonotype was seen many times. The chain carries TRBV4-3 and TRBJ2-2; 7 nucleotides align to TRBD1. Trimming cost V 0 bases and J 5 bases; bases outside gene matches: 12. The CDR3 totals 18 residues. Per the germline V gene, CDR1 is LGHNA and CDR2 is YSLEER. The CDR3 protein is CASSQDVIRGLHTGELFF. The CDR3 DNA is TGCGCCAGCAGCCAAGATGTTATTAGGGGGCTGCATACCGGGGAGCTGTTTTTT.

In nucleotides, the CDR3 is TGTGCCAGCAGCCGAGACGGGGGACAGGGGGCCTACGAGCAGTACTTC. Its protein is CASSRDGGQGAYEQYF. The chain carries TRBV7-9 and TRBJ2-7; 11 positions match TRBD1. Germline assignment: CDR1 SEHNR and CDR2 FQNEAQ (reference sequence). Unmatched junction bases numbered 8, after V lost 5 bases and J lost 2 bases. CDR3 length: 16 amino acids.

V is TRBV2 and J is TRBJ2-1, with 14 bases fitting TRBD2. The germline gives CDR1 SNHLY, CDR2 FYNNEI. V lost 5 bases and J lost 2; bases outside the gene matches: 2. The CDR3 is 16 residues long. The CDR3 is CASSRLAGGAYNEQFF. The CDR3 coding sequence is TGTGCCAGCAGTCGACTAGCGGGAGGGGCCTACAATGAGCAGTTCTTC.

For this clonotype: Given a much more abundant clone one base away, this may be a read error. The rearrangement links TRBV29-1 to TRBJ2-3; 7 bases are a match to TRBD2. Unmatched junction bases numbered 5, after V lost 7 bases and J lost 1 base. This CDR3 is built from 13 residues. Per germline, CDR1 SQVTM and CDR2 ANQGSEA. The CDR3 here is CSAPRGGTDTQYF. The CDR3 region has the DNA TGCAGCGCCCCACGGGGGGGCACAGATACGCAGTATTTT.

This clonotype was seen repeatedly, ten times or more. The V call is TRBV11-2, the J call TRBJ2-4; 7 nucleotides agree with TRBD1. Per the germline V gene, CDR1 is SGHAT and CDR2 is FQNNGV. J was trimmed by 7 bases and V by 5 bases; bases with no gene match: 14. The CDR3 loop spans 16 amino acids. CDR3 nucleotides: TGTGCCAGCAGCCCGAGAGGGGGCAGGGCGGCGAACATTCAGTACTTC. It codes for CASSPRGGRAANIQYF. The full variable domain, completed using reference TRBV11-2 and TRBJ2-4, is EAGVAQSPRYKIIEKRQSVAFWCNPISGHATLYWYQQILGQGPKLLIQFQNNGVVDDSQLPKDRFSAERLKGVDSTLKIQPAKLEDSAVYLCASSPRGGRAANIQYFGAGTRLSVL.

This clonotype occurred once. The junction and the germline gene differ at one end; a read error may be behind it. Here the CDR3 reads CASGQERTATYNEQFF. The CDR3 DNA is TGTGCCAGCGGCCAAGAAAGGACGGCGACCTACAATGAGCAGTTCTTC. The chain combines TRBV4-2 with TRBJ2-1; D remains unclear. Germline CDR1 LGHNA, CDR2 YNFKEQ. The CDR3 sequence is 16 residues long.

A word on this clonotype: Since the CDR3 does not end with the conserved phenylalanine or tryptophan, this likely comes from a read error. The J gene is TRBJ2-5, the V gene TRBV12-3 or TRBV12-4; a possible D gene is TRBD1 (6 bases). CDR3 length equals 13 residues. With 8 bases removed from V and 5 bases from J, the gap between germline ends came to 15 bases. The CDR3 DNA reads TGTGCCAGCGGCCTCGGACAGAAGGAGACCCAGTACCTC. It encodes CASGLGQKETQYL.

For this clonotype: Since a much larger clone is just one base distant, this may be a read error. The chain carries TRBV6-2 or TRBV6-3 and TRBJ2-1; no definite D call. Germline loops: CDR1 MNHEY, CDR2 SVGEGT. The CDR3 is 10 residues long. The germline V and J ends were trimmed by 5 bases and 9 bases, with 5 bases remaining between them. In nucleotides, the CDR3 is TGTGCCAGCAGTAACAGTGAGCAGTTCTTC. This encodes CASSNSEQFF.

As to this clonotype: A much larger clone differs from this one at a single base, so this may be a read error. The V call is TRBV6-2 or TRBV6-3, the J call TRBJ1-2; the D is unclear. Germline CDR1 and CDR2: MNHEY and SVGEGT. Trimming cost V 5 bases and J 3 bases, with 4 bases left between them. The CDR3 sequence is 11 residues long. The CDR3 nucleotides read TGTGCCAGCAGTGAGGACTATGGCTACACCTTC. Amino acids: CASSEDYGYTF.

About this clonotype: A much larger clone differs by one base, so this may be a read error. The J gene is TRBJ2-5, the V gene TRBV14, with 7 bases that match TRBD2. Germline V lookup: CDR1 SGHDN, CDR2 FVKESK. There are 13 residues in the CDR3. The DNA of the CDR3 is TGTGCCAGCAGCCAACCAGGGAGGGAGACCCAGCACTTC. It translates to CASSQPGRETQHF.

This clonotype was recorded at least ten times. The V and J genes are TRBV28 and TRBJ1-5, with D uncertain. The V end lost 1 base, the J end lost 3 bases, and 10 bases lay between the germline ends. The CDR3 extends over 15 amino acids. CDR1 MDHEN and CDR2 SYDVKM come from the germline V gene. The CDR3 sequence is CASSLYGVDNQPQHF. CDR3 nucleotides: TGTGCCAGCAGTTTATATGGGGTGGACAATCAGCCCCAGCATTTT.

The sample holds one count of this clonotype. The junction departs from the called germline gene at one end, perhaps through a read error. The chain recombines TRBV30 with TRBJ1-4; D is ambiguous. Germline assignment: CDR1 GTSNPN and CDR2 SVGIG (reference sequence). CDR3 length: 14 residues. The CDR3 sequence is CAWSVFHPNEKLFF. In DNA form, the CDR3 reads TGTGCTTGGAGTGTATTCCACCCTAATGAAAAACTGTTTTTT.

About this clonotype: This sequence may be a read error, since a much larger clone differs from it by one base. V and J are TRBV12-3 or TRBV12-4 and TRBJ2-7, with D possibly being TRBD2 (6 bases). CDR3 length: 15 amino acids. CDR3 DNA sequence: TGTGTCAGCAGTTTCGACCGGGGGACGCATCTCGAGCAGTACTTC. Residues: CVSSFDRGTHLEQYF.